A selection of T cell receptor beta chains follows, all from one sample in a study of blood T cell repertoires in COVID-19. Profiling relied on immunoSEQ multiplex PCR, and the TCRdb table lists in-frame clones only, not all of them. This table has some 300,000 clones, 89% appearing once. Sequences were obtained from peripheral blood. These receptors were collected from a woman younger than 45 with COVID-19, enrolled during active disease. Both conserved end residues are part of each CDR3. The D gene is left open where the match is weak. Size is omitted from some rows. Given values are once, few, many or a class for expanded clones.

j_call | d_call | clone_size | v_call | cdr3_nt | cdr3_aa
TRBJ1-5 | TRBD1 | NA | TRBV7-9 | TGTGCCAATTTAAGGGGGCGCGACAATCAGCCCCAGCATTTT | CANLRGRDNQPQHF
TRBJ2-1 | TRBD1 | NA | TRBV6-5 | TGTGCCAGCAGTTCCACCGGGACAGGGTTTTGGGATGAGCAGTTCTTC | CASSSTGTGFWDEQFF
TRBJ1-2 | TRBD1 | NA | TRBV7-9 | TGTGCCAGCAGCTTCCCGGACAGGAACTATGGCTACACCTTC | CASSFPDRNYGYTF
TRBJ1-1 | NA | NA | TRBV28 | TGTGCCAGCAGTTTCGGACACAACACTGAAGCTTTCTTT | CASSFGHNTEAFF
TRBJ2-7 | NA | NA | TRBV4-1 | TGCGCCAGCAGCCAAGTCTCAGACGGGGCCTACGAGCAGTACTTC | CASSQVSDGAYEQYF
TRBJ1-5 | NA | NA | TRBV21-1 | TGTGCCAGCAGCAAATATAGTCGGTCAGGGGATCGGGGGGGCGATCGGATGAATCAGCCCCAGCATTTT | CASSKYSRSGDRGGDRMNQPQHF
TRBJ2-2 | NA | once | TRBV9 | TGTGCCAGCAGCGTAGGGCCCCCCGGGGAGCTGTTTTTT | CASSVGPPGELFF
TRBJ2-2 | TRBD1 | NA | TRBV5-1 | TGCGCCAGCAGCCCCCGGGGACAGGGGGCGAGCACCGGGGAGCTGTTTTTT | CASSPRGQGASTGELFF
TRBJ1-5 | NA | NA | TRBV7-8 | TGTGCCAGCAGTCGGATCCCGACAGACATCTGGAGCAATCAGCCCCAGCATTTT | CASSRIPTDIWSNQPQHF
TRBJ2-1 | TRBD1 | many | TRBV7-8 | TGTGCCAGCAGGGAGGACAGGACGATAAATGAGCAGTTCTTC | CASREDRTINEQFF
TRBJ1-5 | NA | NA | TRBV19 | TGTGCCAGTAGTCCCGGGACACGTAGCAATCAGCCCCAGCATTTT | CASSPGTRSNQPQHF
TRBJ1-3 | NA | NA | TRBV9 | TGTGCCAGCAGCACCGTCGGGGCTGGAAACACCATATATTTT | CASSTVGAGNTIYF
TRBJ2-3 | TRBD1 | NA | TRBV13 | TGTGCCAGCAGTACCGGGACAGGGGGGAACACAGATACGCAGTATTTT | CASSTGTGGNTDTQYF
TRBJ2-1 | NA | NA | TRBV6-6 | TGTGCCAGCAGTTACCCAGACTACTCCTACAATGAGCAGTTCTTC | CASSYPDYSYNEQFF
TRBJ1-2 | NA | NA | TRBV3-1/TRBV3-2 | TGTGCCAGCAGCCAAGATCACGTGGGGCCCATTGGCTACACCTTC | CASSQDHVGPIGYTF
TRBJ1-2 | NA | NA | TRBV5-6 | TGTGCCAGCAGCTTATGGGGGAGGAGAAACTATGGCTACACCTTC | CASSLWGRRNYGYTF
TRBJ1-1 | TRBD1 | NA | TRBV18 | TGTGCCAGCTCACCCAAGGGGACAGCGAACACTGAAGCTTTCTTT | CASSPKGTANTEAFF
TRBJ2-2 | NA | NA | TRBV7-2 | TGTGCCAGCAGCTACAGGGTAGACACCGGGGAGCTGTTTTTT | CASSYRVDTGELFF
TRBJ2-7 | NA | NA | TRBV18 | TGTGCCAGCTCACCACTCCAACAGGACGGATACCCTATGTACTTC | CASSPLQQDGYPMYF
TRBJ1-3 | TRBD1 | NA | TRBV2 | TGTGCCAGCAGGGTTGACAGGGTAGGGGACACCATATATTTT | CASRVDRVGDTIYF
TRBJ1-1 | TRBD1 | NA | TRBV18 | TGTGCCAGCTCACTAAGGGGGCGCGAGCTTGCTGAAGCTTTCTTT | CASSLRGRELAEAFF
TRBJ1-4 | TRBD1 | NA | TRBV28 | TGTGCCAGCAGCCGCCGACAGGGTCGGGAAAAACTGTTTTTT | CASSRRQGREKLFF
TRBJ2-1 | NA | once | TRBV28 | TGTGCCAGCAACGGGTACCTTGGGGAGCAGTTCTTC | CASNGYLGEQFF
TRBJ1-2 | NA | few | TRBV27 | TGTGCCAGCAGTTTATATTCGGGGTCCCCCTATGGCTACACCTTC | CASSLYSGSPYGYTF
TRBJ2-1 | NA | NA | TRBV18 | TGTGCCAGCTCACCAACTCTCGACAGGCTTTCGTACAATGAGCAGTTCTTC | CASSPTLDRLSYNEQFF
TRBJ2-2 | TRBD2 | NA | TRBV4-1 | TGCGCCAGCAGCCAAGGACTAGCCGCCCCCCGGGAGCTGTTTTTT | CASSQGLAAPRELFF
TRBJ1-1 | NA | few | TRBV2 | TGTGCCAGCAGTGAATCAAGGGGTCCTAACACTGAAGCTTTCTTT | CASSESRGPNTEAFF
TRBJ2-1 | TRBD1 | NA | TRBV12-5 | TGTGCTAGTGGTTTGGTCGGGGCAGGGGGCTCCTACAATGAGCAGTTCTTC | CASGLVGAGGSYNEQFF
TRBJ1-4 | NA | NA | TRBV7-9 | TGTGCCAGCAGCTTACCGGAAGGTGAGGCCAGCGGTAATGAAAAACTGTTTTTT | CASSLPEGEASGNEKLFF
TRBJ1-3 | TRBD1 | NA | TRBV28 | TGTGCCAGCAGGGATGGGACAGTGGGAAACACCATATATTTT | CASRDGTVGNTIYF
TRBJ2-1 | TRBD2 | NA | TRBV19 | TGTGCCAGTAGTATTGGGGTAGCGGGGGGGCGTTTCTTCGTCTACTACAATGAGCAGTTCTTC | CASSIGVAGGRFFVYYNEQFF
TRBJ1-5 | NA | NA | TRBV7-8 | TGTGCCAGCAGCTTAAAAGTTGGGCTCAATCAGCCCCAGCATTTT | CASSLKVGLNQPQHF
TRBJ1-5 | NA | NA | TRBV7-9 | TGTGCCAGCAGCTTAGAAACAACAGGTCAGCCCCAGCATTTT | CASSLETTGQPQHF
TRBJ1-6 | NA | NA | TRBV15 | TGTGCCACCAGGAATTGGCACGGGGGGTCAAATTCACCCCTCCACTTT | CATRNWHGGSNSPLHF
TRBJ2-3 | TRBD2 | NA | TRBV6-5 | TGTGCCAGTGAGACTAGCGGGGGGGTTGCAGATACGCAGTATTTT | CASETSGGVADTQYF
TRBJ2-2 | NA | NA | TRBV13 | TGTGCCAGCAGCTCAACGGGGTGGGGGCCGAACACCGGGGAGCTGTTTTTT | CASSSTGWGPNTGELFF
TRBJ2-1 | TRBD2 | NA | TRBV10-3 | TGTGCCACATTAGATACTAGCGGCTCCTACAATGAGCAGTTCTTC | CATLDTSGSYNEQFF
TRBJ1-2 | NA | NA | TRBV5-1 | TGCGCCAGCAGCTCTTCAAACAGGGCGTCTAACTATGGCTACACCTTC | CASSSSNRASNYGYTF
TRBJ2-7 | NA | NA | TRBV5-1 | TGCGCCAGCAGCTTGGGAGGGGCAGGAGGGGTTTCCTACGAGCAGTACTTC | CASSLGGAGGVSYEQYF
TRBJ1-1 | NA | NA | TRBV28 | TGTGCCAGCAGTTCATACCGGACAGAGCCCCGGTGGGCTGAAGCTTTCTTT | CASSSYRTEPRWAEAFF
TRBJ1-5 | TRBD1 | NA | TRBV23-1 | TGCGCCAGCAGTCAACCCAGGGACAGGGTCCAGCCCCAGCATTTT | CASSQPRDRVQPQHF
TRBJ2-3 | TRBD1 | few | TRBV5-4 | TGTGCCAGCAGCCCGGAGCGGACAGGGGCAGCAGATACGCAGTATTTT | CASSPERTGAADTQYF
TRBJ2-1 | NA | NA | TRBV6-2/TRBV6-3 | TGTGCCAGCAGCACTCCTAGACTCCGGTACTACAATGAGCAGTTCTTC | CASSTPRLRYYNEQFF
TRBJ1-5 | NA | NA | TRBV2 | TGTGCCAGCAGCCTTAACAGGGATCAGCCCCAGCATTTT | CASSLNRDQPQHF
TRBJ2-1 | TRBD1 | NA | TRBV19 | TGTGCCAGTAGTCCCGGACAGGGCAATGAGCAGTTCTTC | CASSPGQGNEQFF
TRBJ2-2 | NA | NA | TRBV9 | TGTGCCAGCACCTCCCCAAGGGGGGGCGCGGGCACCGGGGAGCTGTTTTTT | CASTSPRGGAGTGELFF
TRBJ2-2 | TRBD2 | NA | TRBV5-6 | TGTGCCAGCAGCTTATTTACGGGGGGGCCTAAGGCCGGGGAGCTGTTTTTT | CASSLFTGGPKAGELFF
TRBJ2-2 | TRBD1 | NA | TRBV5-4 | TGTGCCAGCAGCCCGGGGACTCCAGGGGGCCAAGGCACCGGGGAGCTGTTTTTT | CASSPGTPGGQGTGELFF
TRBJ2-7 | NA | NA | TRBV27 | TGTGCCAGCAGTTTAAATGGAGGCCACTACGAGCAGTACTTC | CASSLNGGHYEQYF
TRBJ2-3 | NA | NA | TRBV6-5 | TGTGCCAGCAGACTCCACGAGGGCGGCACAGATACGCAGTATTTT | CASRLHEGGTDTQYF
TRBJ1-3 | NA | NA | TRBV4-1 | TGCGCCAGCAGCCAAGGCGGGAGCTCTGGAAACACCATATATTTT | CASSQGGSSGNTIYF
TRBJ2-1 | TRBD2 | NA | TRBV18 | TGTGCCAGCTTAAGGACTAGCGGGGGGTCCTACAATGAGCAGTTCTTC | CASLRTSGGSYNEQFF
TRBJ1-1 | TRBD1 | NA | TRBV15 | TGTGCCACCAGCAGGGCCCCGGACAGGATCAACACTGAAGCTTTCTTT | CATSRAPDRINTEAFF
TRBJ2-5 | NA | NA | TRBV5-5 | TGTGCCAGCAGCTCGGCGCTCGCCACAGAAGAGACCCAGTACTTC | CASSSALATEETQYF
TRBJ2-5 | TRBD2 | NA | TRBV7-9 | TGTGCCAGCAGCCAGACTAGCGGGCGCCAAGAGACCCAGTACTTC | CASSQTSGRQETQYF
TRBJ2-7 | NA | NA | TRBV5-6 | TGTGCCAGCAGCCTTAACAGCTACGAGCAGTACTTC | CASSLNSYEQYF
TRBJ2-1 | TRBD1 | NA | TRBV6-5 | TGTGCCAGCAGTCCAAACAGGGGCTACAATGAGCAGTTCTTC | CASSPNRGYNEQFF
TRBJ2-1 | NA | NA | TRBV9 | TGTGCCAGCAGCGTAGGTCAGTCCTACAATGAGCAGTTCTTC | CASSVGQSYNEQFF